This is a list of T cell receptor beta chains from one sample in a study of technical replicates of blood from four donors. Profiled with immunoSEQ multiplex PCR; TCRdb holds only in-frame clones, not every one. The table has around 50,000 clones, 90% to 96% seen once. The sample taken for sequencing was T cells isolated from PBMCs. The receptors stem from a human donor in good health. CDR3s include the opening cysteine and the closing phenylalanine or tryptophan. The order of the fields is D gene, V gene, clone size, CDR3 length, J gene, CDR3 DNA, CDR3 protein. D genes are given only for firm matches. Clone size is stated in some rows and not others, as once, few, many or a class when expanded.

D: NA
V: TRBV30
size: NA
length: 15
J: TRBJ2-3
DNA: TGTGCCTGCGGGGATGGGCAGTTAAGCACAGATACGCAGTATTTT
CDR3: CACGDGQLSTDTQYF

D: TRBD2
V: TRBV5-6
size: NA
length: 13
J: TRBJ2-3
DNA: TGTGCCAGCAGCGGACTAGCGTGGGATACGCAGTATTTT
CDR3: CASSGLAWDTQYF

D: NA
V: TRBV2
size: NA
length: 13
J: TRBJ1-1
DNA: TGTGCCAGCCACGAACAGATGAACACTGAAGCTTTCTTT
CDR3: CASHEQMNTEAFF

D: NA
V: TRBV19
size: NA
length: 16
J: TRBJ1-5
DNA: TGTGCCAGTAGTATAAACAGGACACCTCTTAATCAGCCCCAGCATTTT
CDR3: CASSINRTPLNQPQHF

D: TRBD2
V: TRBV10-2
size: NA
length: 14
J: TRBJ2-7
DNA: TGCGCCAGCAGTGGGACTAGCGGGAGGGGCGAGCAGTACTTC
CDR3: CASSGTSGRGEQYF

D: TRBD1
V: TRBV10-3
size: NA
length: 16
J: TRBJ1-4
DNA: TGTGCCATCAGTGAGGGGAGGGGACAGGGGGGTGAAAAACTGTTTTTT
CDR3: CAISEGRGQGGEKLFF

D: TRBD2
V: TRBV11-2
size: NA
length: 18
J: TRBJ2-7
DNA: TGTGCCAGCAGCGATATAAGACTAGCGGATTCCTTCGGGTACGAGCAGTACTTC
CDR3: CASSDIRLADSFGYEQYF

D: TRBD1
V: TRBV18
size: NA
length: 17
J: TRBJ2-5
DNA: TGTGCCAGCTCACCAGAGGGGGCAGGACAGGCCCAAGAGACCCAGTACTTC
CDR3: CASSPEGAGQAQETQYF

D: TRBD1
V: TRBV19
size: NA
length: 14
J: TRBJ2-7
DNA: TGTGCCAGTAGTATAAACAGGGGAATCAACGAGCAGTACTTC
CDR3: CASSINRGINEQYF

D: TRBD2
V: TRBV29-1
size: NA
length: 15
J: TRBJ2-5
DNA: TGCAGCGTTTGCTCGCTAGCGGAGCCTCAAGAGACCCAGTACTTC
CDR3: CSVCSLAEPQETQYF

D: TRBD1
V: TRBV7-8
size: NA
length: 15
J: TRBJ1-3
DNA: TGTGCCAGCAGCCCCTACAGGGGCTCTGGAAACACCATATATTTT
CDR3: CASSPYRGSGNTIYF

D: TRBD2
V: TRBV7-3
size: NA
length: 16
J: TRBJ2-1
DNA: TGTGCCAGCAGCCCGGAGACTAGCGGGAGGTCATCTGAGCAGTTCTTC
CDR3: CASSPETSGRSSEQFF

D: NA
V: TRBV4-3
size: NA
length: 16
J: TRBJ1-3
DNA: TGCGCCAGCAGCTTAGATTACAGGGCCTCTGGAAACACCATATATTTT
CDR3: CASSLDYRASGNTIYF

D: NA
V: TRBV7-9
size: NA
length: 15
J: TRBJ2-3
DNA: TGTGCCAGCAGCTTAGGGGCCCTATACACAGATACGCAGTATTTT
CDR3: CASSLGALYTDTQYF

D: NA
V: TRBV14
size: once
length: 13
J: TRBJ1-1
DNA: TGTGCCAGCAGGGAGGGGTGGAACACTGAAGCTTTCTTT
CDR3: CASREGWNTEAFF

D: TRBD2
V: TRBV6-6
size: NA
length: 14
J: TRBJ2-7
DNA: TGTGCCACCAACCCAGGGACTAGCGGCTACGAGCAGTACTTC
CDR3: CATNPGTSGYEQYF

D: NA
V: TRBV7-2
size: NA
length: 16
J: TRBJ2-2
DNA: TGTGCCAGCAGCTTCTCACGGTTATTAAACACCGGGGAGCTGTTTTTT
CDR3: CASSFSRLLNTGELFF

D: TRBD1
V: TRBV6-1
size: NA
length: 15
J: TRBJ1-4
DNA: TGTGCCAGCAGGGAGCAGGGACAGCTTAATGAAAAACTGTTTTTT
CDR3: CASREQGQLNEKLFF

D: NA
V: TRBV5-6
size: once
length: 16
J: TRBJ2-1
DNA: TGTGCCAGCAGCTTGTTGGGGGCGACTTTGTACAATGAGCAGTTCTTC
CDR3: CASSLLGATLYNEQFF

D: TRBD2
V: TRBV9
size: NA
length: 15
J: TRBJ2-4
DNA: TGTGCCAGCAGCGTAGAGGGACTAGCGCAAAACATTCAGTACTTC
CDR3: CASSVEGLAQNIQYF

D: TRBD2
V: TRBV10-2
size: NA
length: 18
J: TRBJ2-3
DNA: TGCGCCAGCAGTGAGTTACCTAGCGGGAGTTTCTACGCAGATACGCAGTATTTT
CDR3: CASSELPSGSFYADTQYF

D: NA
V: TRBV7-2
size: NA
length: 15
J: TRBJ1-3
DNA: TGTGCCAGCAGCTTTTTCCAGATCTCTGGAAACACCATATATTTT
CDR3: CASSFFQISGNTIYF

D: TRBD1
V: TRBV29-1
size: NA
length: 13
J: TRBJ1-5
DNA: TGCAGCGTGACGGGACAGGGGGATCAGCCCCAGCATTTT
CDR3: CSVTGQGDQPQHF

D: NA
V: TRBV11-2
size: NA
length: 13
J: TRBJ1-1
DNA: TGTGCCAGCAGCTTACCGGGAAGCACTGAAGCTTTCTTT
CDR3: CASSLPGSTEAFF

D: NA
V: TRBV2
size: NA
length: 15
J: TRBJ2-7
DNA: TGTGCCACCGAAGGTACCCTTAGCGGCTCCTACGAGCAGTACTTC
CDR3: CATEGTLSGSYEQYF

D: TRBD2
V: TRBV4-1
size: NA
length: 16
J: TRBJ2-3
DNA: TGCGCCAGCAGCCAAGTATTTAGCGGGGTAACAGATACGCAGTATTTT
CDR3: CASSQVFSGVTDTQYF

D: TRBD2
V: TRBV5-1
size: NA
length: 13
J: TRBJ2-7
DNA: TGCGCCAGCAGCCTGCCGGGGGGCTACGAGCAGTACTTC
CDR3: CASSLPGGYEQYF

D: TRBD1
V: TRBV28
size: NA
length: 12
J: TRBJ2-7
DNA: TGTGCCAGCAGTTTAACGACAGGGCCCTTGCGCTTC
CDR3: CASSLTTGPLRF

D: NA
V: TRBV27
size: NA
length: 16
J: TRBJ1-2
DNA: TGTGCCAGCAGTTTAGGGGTACAGGCGTTCAACTATGGCTACACCTTC
CDR3: CASSLGVQAFNYGYTF

D: TRBD1
V: TRBV9
size: NA
length: 15
J: TRBJ2-2
DNA: TGTGCCAGCAGCGTAGATCAGGGGGCACCAGGGGAGCTGTTTTTT
CDR3: CASSVDQGAPGELFF

D: TRBD2
V: TRBV4-3
size: NA
length: 15
J: TRBJ2-7
DNA: TGCGCCAGCAGCCTCCAAAGCGGGGATATACGAGTGCAGTACTTC
CDR3: CASSLQSGDIRVQYF

D: NA
V: TRBV6-6
size: NA
length: 14
J: TRBJ2-2
DNA: TGTGCCAGCAGTCCGACAGGATTTAACGGGGAGCTGTTTTTT
CDR3: CASSPTGFNGELFF

D: TRBD1
V: TRBV29-1
size: NA
length: 13
J: TRBJ1-2
DNA: TGCAGCGCACCATGGACAGGGGCTAAGGGCTACACCTTC
CDR3: CSAPWTGAKGYTF

D: NA
V: TRBV19
size: NA
length: 15
J: TRBJ2-3
DNA: TGTGCCAGTAGCCACCCCGGGGGAGTCACAGATACGCAGTATTTT
CDR3: CASSHPGGVTDTQYF

D: NA
V: TRBV9
size: NA
length: 12
J: TRBJ2-2
DNA: TGTGCCACCGGGGGTGTAGCCGGGGAGCTGTTTTTT
CDR3: CATGGVAGELFF

D: TRBD1
V: TRBV11-3
size: NA
length: 13
J: TRBJ2-2
DNA: TGTGCCAGCAGGTTACAGGGGACCGGGGAGCTGTTTTTT
CDR3: CASRLQGTGELFF

D: NA
V: TRBV5-1
size: NA
length: 12
J: TRBJ2-1
DNA: TGCGCCAGCAGCTTGGGCAGAAATGAGCAGTTCTTC
CDR3: CASSLGRNEQFF

D: NA
V: TRBV5-1
size: NA
length: 12
J: TRBJ2-5
DNA: TGCGCCAGCGGGGACAATCAAGAGACCCAGTACTTC
CDR3: CASGDNQETQYF

D: TRBD1
V: TRBV2
size: NA
length: 15
J: TRBJ1-5
DNA: TGTGCCAGCAGATTAACAGGGGGCGGAAATCAGCCCCAGCATTTT
CDR3: CASRLTGGGNQPQHF

D: NA
V: TRBV6-5
size: NA
length: 13
J: TRBJ2-7
DNA: TGTGCCAGCAGTTACTCCCGACAGAACGAGCAGTACTTC
CDR3: CASSYSRQNEQYF

D: NA
V: TRBV5-1
size: NA
length: 15
J: TRBJ1-2
DNA: TGCGCCAGCAGCTTTATCAGGGGCGCCCACTATGGCTACACCTTC
CDR3: CASSFIRGAHYGYTF

D: NA
V: TRBV29-1
size: NA
length: 13
J: TRBJ2-7
DNA: TGCAGCGGATCGCAGGGGATCTCCTACGAGCAGTACTTC
CDR3: CSGSQGISYEQYF

D: NA
V: TRBV25-1
size: NA
length: 16
J: TRBJ1-3
DNA: TGTGCCAGCAGTGAATCCCACGTCTACTCTGGAAACACCATATATTTT
CDR3: CASSESHVYSGNTIYF

D: NA
V: TRBV25-1
size: NA
length: 13
J: TRBJ1-4
DNA: TGTGCCAGCAGTATGGGGGCGCTTGAAAAACTGTTTTTT
CDR3: CASSMGALEKLFF

D: NA
V: TRBV19
size: NA
length: 14
J: TRBJ2-7
DNA: TGTGCCAGTAGTGGGGGCGTCAACTCCTACGAGCAGTACTTC
CDR3: CASSGGVNSYEQYF

D: NA
V: TRBV27
size: NA
length: 14
J: TRBJ1-2
DNA: TGTGCCAGCAGTAGGAGGGGTGAAAACTATGGCTACACCTTC
CDR3: CASSRRGENYGYTF

D: NA
V: TRBV2
size: NA
length: 13
J: TRBJ2-7
DNA: TGTGCCAGCCTAAGCGTCTGGATCTACGAGCAGTACTTC
CDR3: CASLSVWIYEQYF

D: TRBD2
V: TRBV27
size: once
length: 16
J: TRBJ2-3
DNA: TGTGCCAGCAGTTTACGGGCTAGCGGTCGGAGGGATACGCAGTATTTT
CDR3: CASSLRASGRRDTQYF

D: NA
V: TRBV6-4
size: NA
length: 14
J: TRBJ2-1
DNA: TGTGCCAGCAGATTGAGACACACCTACAATGAGCAGTTCTTC
CDR3: CASRLRHTYNEQFF

D: TRBD1
V: TRBV29-1
size: NA
length: 15
J: TRBJ1-2
DNA: TGCAGCGTCAGGGGGTTGGGGGGCGCAGGTGATGGCTACACCTTC
CDR3: CSVRGLGGAGDGYTF

D: TRBD1
V: TRBV29-1
size: NA
length: 13
J: TRBJ1-1
DNA: TGCAGCGTTGACCGAGGACAGGGGATTGAAGCTTTCTTT
CDR3: CSVDRGQGIEAFF

D: TRBD1
V: TRBV6-1
size: NA
length: 13
J: TRBJ1-2
DNA: TGTGCCAGCAGTGACAGGGGGCAGGATGGCTACACCTTC
CDR3: CASSDRGQDGYTF

D: NA
V: TRBV11-2
size: NA
length: 15
J: TRBJ2-1
DNA: TGTGCCAGCAGCTTAGATATAGCCGGGAGCAATGAGCAGTTCTTC
CDR3: CASSLDIAGSNEQFF

D: NA
V: TRBV7-9
size: NA
length: 17
J: TRBJ2-1
DNA: TGTGCCAGCAGCCCCGTTCTAGCCAATAGCTCCTACAATGAGCAGTTCTTC
CDR3: CASSPVLANSSYNEQFF

D: NA
V: TRBV6-5
size: NA
length: 14
J: TRBJ2-1
DNA: TGTGCCAGCAGTTATGTGAGCGACTACAATGAGCAGTTCTTC
CDR3: CASSYVSDYNEQFF

D: TRBD1
V: TRBV7-9
size: once
length: 13
J: TRBJ2-7
DNA: TGTGCCAGCAGCTTAGGACAGGGCGCCGAGCAGTACTTC
CDR3: CASSLGQGAEQYF

D: NA
V: TRBV11-2
size: NA
length: 14
J: TRBJ2-7
DNA: TGTGCCAGCAAAGACAGTTTTTACGAATACGAGCAGTACTTC
CDR3: CASKDSFYEYEQYF